This passage covers 23 T cell receptor beta chains from one sample sequenced in a study of Ad26.COV2.S vaccination and SARS-CoV-2 variants. Produced via immunoSEQ multiplex PCR; TCRdb's table is partial and in-frame only. This sample yields 350,000 to 450,000 clones, of which about 85% are seen a single time; about 3.5% belongs to the top ten. Regarding treatment: roughly 19 received Ad26.COV2.S at low or high dose, single or two shots; 5 received placebo; per-sample allocation not given. The study sampled participants on day 63 after the first vaccine or placebo injection. The sequences come from peripheral blood, collected in a trial of Ad26.COV2.S vaccine versus placebo. The receptors originated from a person between 18 and 60 years old who received the Ad26.COV2.S COVID-19 vaccine or a placebo.

In DNA, the CDR3 is TGCGCCAGCAGCGCGACTAGCGTTGATGAGCAGTTCTTC. Translation: CASSATSVDEQFF. The rearrangement joins TRBV4-3 to TRBJ2-1, with TRBD2 matching 8 bases. This CDR3 has 13 residues. Germline assignment: CDR1 LGHNA and CDR2 YSLEER. Trimming at V came to 5 bases and at J to 8 bases, leaving 5 bases not matched to a gene.

The CDR3 nucleotides read TGTGCCTGGAGTCCAGGGGCCAGCCTGGGGTACGAGCAGTACTTC. Amino acids: CAWSPGASLGYEQYF. V and J are TRBV30 and TRBJ2-7, with D tentatively TRBD1 (6 bases). Trimming pared 2 bases from V and 4 bases from J, leaving 18 bases between. Germline V CDR1 and CDR2: GTSNPN, SVGIG (reference sequence). The CDR3 length is 15 residues.

In this sample, this clone turned up a few times. At the DNA level, this CDR3 is encoded by other sequences in the same sample as well. This chain joins TRBV28 and TRBJ1-4, with D uncertain. The CDR3 is 15 amino acids. V lost 3 bases and J 0 bases, leaving 8 bases between the germline ends. CDR1 is MDHEN and CDR2 is SYDVKM in the germline V gene. For the CDR3, the DNA is TGTGCCAGCAGTTTTCGAGGAGCAACTAATGAAAAACTGTTTTTT. Amino acid sequence: CASSFRGATNEKLFF.

This clone was observed many times. The V call is TRBV9, the J call TRBJ2-2; 10 bases map to TRBD1. Trimming removed 0 bases from V and 0 bases from J; junction bases left unmatched: 2. This CDR3 has 17 amino acids. Germline-derived CDR1 and CDR2 are SGDLS and YYNGEE. The CDR3 DNA is TGTGCCAGCAGCGTAGGAGGGACAGGGGCGAACACCGGGGAGCTGTTTTTT. It is translated as CASSVGGTGANTGELFF.

This rearrangement joins TRBV28 to TRBJ2-1; possibly TRBD1 or TRBD2 for D (5 bases each). Trimming took 8 bases from V and 6 from J, leaving 8 bases between them. CDR1 and CDR2 from the germline V gene are MDHEN and SYDVKM. The CDR3 length is 11 residues. CDR3 residues: CASDGANEQFF. As DNA, the CDR3 is TGTGCCAGCGACGGGGCCAATGAGCAGTTCTTC. Full variable domain (missing parts from reference TRBV28 and TRBJ2-1): DVKVTQSSRYLVKRTGEKVFLECVQDMDHENMFWYRQDPGLGLRLIYFSYDVKMKEKGDIPEGYSVSREKKERFSLILESASTNQTSMYLCASDGANEQFFGPGTRLTVL.

This chain connects TRBV6-5 to TRBJ1-2, with 8 bases that match TRBD1. The germline V gene has CDR1 MNHEY and CDR2 SVGAGI. The CDR3 is made up of 13 amino acids. The V segment lost 2 bases and the J segment 9 bases; nucleotides outside the gene matches: 5. The CDR3 bases are TGTGCCAGCAGTTACGACAGGGGCGAGAGCTACACCTTC. Translated, it gives CASSYDRGESYTF.

The chain links TRBV5-1 to TRBJ2-3; tentatively, D is TRBD2 (6 bases). With 7 bases removed from V and 5 bases from J, the gap between germline ends came to 8 bases. This CDR3 has 11 residues. CDR1 and CDR2 (germline): SGHRS, YFSETQ. CDR3 nucleotides: TGCGCCAGCGGGGGAGGAGATACGCAGTATTTT. This codes for CASGGGDTQYF. Based on the CDR3 plus reference TRBV5-1 and TRBJ2-3, the full variable domain is KAGVTQTPRYLIKTRGQQVTLSCSPISGHRSVSWYQQTPGQGLQFLFEYFSETQRNKGNFPGRFSGRQFSNSRSEMNVSTLELGDSALYLCASGGGDTQYFGPGTRLTVL.

The V and J genes are TRBV9 and TRBJ2-2; D gene unclear. V was cut by 4 bases and J by 5 bases, with 12 bases left in between. In germline, CDR1 is SGDLS, CDR2 YYNGEE. This CDR3 spans 14 amino acids. In nucleotides, the CDR3 is TGTGCCAGCAGCCCACCCCAGGTAACCGGGGAGCTGTTTTTT. Encoded protein: CASSPPQVTGELFF. The variable domain in full, completed from reference TRBV9 and TRBJ2-2, reads DSGVTQTPKHLITATGQRVTLRCSPRSGDLSVYWYQQSLDQGLQFLIQYYNGEERAKGNILERFSAQQFPDLHSELNLSSLELGDSALYFCASSPPQVTGELFFGEGSRLTVL.

The chain has TRBV5-1 and TRBJ2-7, with 8 bases lining up with TRBD1. The CDR3 contains 15 residues. Trimming took 3 bases from V and 1 from J; bases not matched to a gene: 6. Germline-derived CDR1 and CDR2 are SGHRS and YFSETQ. CDR3 amino acids: CASSSWTGKSYEQYF. CDR3 nucleotide sequence: TGCGCCAGCAGCTCTTGGACAGGGAAGTCCTACGAGCAGTACTTC. Supplemented by reference TRBV5-1 and TRBJ2-7, the full variable domain reads KAGVTQTPRYLIKTRGQQVTLSCSPISGHRSVSWYQQTPGQGLQFLFEYFSETQRNKGNFPGRFSGRQFSNSRSEMNVSTLELGDSALYLCASSSWTGKSYEQYFGPGTRLTVT.

The chain recombines TRBV3-1 (or the pseudogene TRBV3-2) with TRBJ1-4, with D possibly matching TRBD1 (6 bases). Germline CDR1 is LGHDT and CDR2 is YNNKEL (reference sequence). The CDR3 length is 15 residues. V lost 0 bases and J 10 bases, leaving 15 bases between the germline ends. The CDR3 DNA sequence: TGTGCCAGCAGCCAAGATACGGGGGGCGGGAGAAAACTGTTTTTT. Protein: CASSQDTGGGRKLFF.

This clone was seen just once. In DNA, the CDR3 is TGTGCCAGCAGCTCTGGGGGCGCGGGGTCCCAAGAGACCCAGTACTTC. It encodes CASSSGGAGSQETQYF. The chain links TRBV7-9 to TRBJ2-5; D may match TRBD1 or TRBD2 (6 bases each). V shed 4 bases and J shed 1 base, with 16 bases lying between them. CDR3 length: 16 amino acids. Germline values: CDR1 SEHNR, CDR2 FQNEAQ (reference sequence).

The chain employs TRBV4-3 and TRBJ2-1; D is unresolved. The CDR3 length is 14 residues. V was cut by 1 base and J by 7 bases, with 11 bases left in between. The germline V gene has CDR1 LGHNA and CDR2 YSLEER. The CDR3 nucleotides are TGCGCCAGCAGCCAAGGACGGAGTAGTAATGAGCAGTTCTTC. Residues: CASSQGRSSNEQFF.

The CDR3 is CASSRTGGSEAFF. DNA for the CDR3: TGTGCCAGCAGCCGTACAGGGGGTTCTGAAGCTTTCTTT. The chain uses TRBV28 and TRBJ1-1, with TRBD1 matching 8 bases. CDR3 size: 13 residues. V dropped 6 bases and J dropped 6; count of bases not matched to a gene: 6. Looked up from germline, CDR1 is MDHEN and CDR2 is SYDVKM.

The rearrangement joins TRBV6-5 to TRBJ1-6; D is unresolved. The V end was cut by 0 bases, the J end by 5 bases, with 11 bases between. The CDR3 length is 16 residues. The germline V gene has CDR1 MNHEY and CDR2 SVGAGI. The CDR3: CASSYSIRADNSPLHF. Here the CDR3 DNA reads TGTGCCAGCAGTTACTCGATAAGAGCAGATAATTCACCCCTCCACTTT.

DNA of the CDR3: TGTGCCAGCTCACCCAACTGGACTAGCGGGGGGGCTCGGTGGTACGAGCAGTACTTC. It yields the protein CASSPNWTSGGARWYEQYF. The gene calls are TRBV18 and TRBJ2-7; the match to TRBD2 covers 15 bases. There are 19 residues in the CDR3. CDR1 and CDR2 (germline): KGHSH, LQKENI. V was clipped by 3 bases and J by 4 bases; unmatched bases: 13. The entire variable domain, with the rest obtained from reference TRBV18 and TRBJ2-7, is as follows: NAGVMQNPRHLVRRRGQEARLRCSPMKGHSHVYWYRQLPEEGLKFMVYLQKENIIDESGMPKERFSAEFPKEGPSILRIQQVVRGDSAAYFCASSPNWTSGGARWYEQYFGPGTRLTVT.

The V call is TRBV7-2, the J call TRBJ2-7, with 10 bases that match TRBD2. The germline gives CDR1 SGHTA, CDR2 FQGNSA. Unmatched junction bases numbered 3, after V lost 1 base and J lost 0 bases. The CDR3 extends over 16 amino acids. CDR3 DNA sequence: TGTGCCAGCAGCTTAGGACTAGCGGGTCCCTCCTACGAGCAGTACTTC. Amino acids: CASSLGLAGPSYEQYF.

V is TRBV5-1 and J is TRBJ2-6; tentatively, D is TRBD1 (5 bases). Looked up from germline, CDR1 is SGHRS and CDR2 is YFSETQ. The CDR3 has 14 amino acids. V dropped 3 bases and J dropped 2 bases, with 6 bases sitting between them. The CDR3 protein is CASSSTAGANVLTF. The CDR3 coding sequence is TGCGCCAGCAGCTCGACAGCTGGGGCCAACGTCCTGACTTTC.

The chain is built from TRBV9 and TRBJ2-3; 7 positions match TRBD2. Per the germline V gene, CDR1 is SGDLS and CDR2 is YYNGEE. This CDR3 has 18 residues. V was pared by 0 bases and J by 1 base, with 11 bases of the junction left unmatched. The CDR3 here is CASSVAILPAGGTDTQYF. The CDR3 DNA follows: TGTGCCAGCAGCGTAGCTATTCTTCCCGCGGGGGGCACAGATACGCAGTATTTT. Complete variable domain (other parts from reference TRBV9 and TRBJ2-3): DSGVTQTPKHLITATGQRVTLRCSPRSGDLSVYWYQQSLDQGLQFLIQYYNGEERAKGNILERFSAQQFPDLHSELNLSSLELGDSALYFCASSVAILPAGGTDTQYFGPGTRLTVL.

This chain links TRBV10-3 with TRBJ2-4; D not certain. V lost 2 bases and J lost 0, with 11 bases in between. The CDR3 totals 16 residues. Germline V gene data show CDR1 as ENHRY and CDR2 as SYGVKD. The CDR3 DNA reads TGTGCCATCAGTGAGGCTCTGCCAGGAGCCAAAAACATTCAGTACTTC. It specifies CAISEALPGAKNIQYF.

The gene calls are TRBV10-1 and TRBJ1-5; unclear D gene. CDR1 is WNHNN and CDR2 is SYGVQD in the germline V gene (reference sequence). V lost 4 bases, J lost 0 bases, and 10 bases lay in between. This CDR3 is built from 15 residues. Here the CDR3 reads CASSGADYSNQPQHF. For the CDR3, the DNA is TGCGCCAGCAGTGGGGCAGACTATAGCAATCAGCCCCAGCATTTT.

J is TRBJ2-7 and V is TRBV2; TRBD2 matches at 8 bases. V was clipped by 5 bases and J by 3 bases; unmatched bases: 12. The CDR3 runs 16 residues. CDR1 SNHLY and CDR2 FYNNEI come from the germline V gene. This chain's CDR3 is CASSSPLREASYEQYF. The CDR3 nucleotides read TGTGCCAGCAGTTCCCCTTTGCGGGAGGCTAGCTACGAGCAGTACTTC.

The chain recombines TRBV7-8 with TRBJ2-7; D may correspond to TRBD1 or TRBD2 (7 bases each). Germline assignment: CDR1 SGHVS and CDR2 FQNEAQ. The V gene lost 11 bases and the J gene lost 4 bases, with 15 bases spanning the gap. The CDR3 consists of 12 residues. The CDR3 sequence is CASAGGGYEQYF. CDR3 DNA sequence: TGTGCCTCAGCAGGGGGAGGGTACGAGCAGTACTTC.

The chain has TRBV5-1 and TRBJ1-1; no reliable D call. The V end was cut by 5 bases, the J end by 4 bases, with 12 bases between. This CDR3 comprises 13 residues. From germline, CDR1 is SGHRS and CDR2 YFSETQ. The CDR3: CASRVRAGTEAFF. As DNA, the CDR3 is TGCGCCAGCAGAGTTAGGGCTGGCACTGAAGCTTTCTTT. Combining the CDR3 with reference TRBV5-1 and TRBJ1-1 gives the whole variable domain KAGVTQTPRYLIKTRGQQVTLSCSPISGHRSVSWYQQTPGQGLQFLFEYFSETQRNKGNFPGRFSGRQFSNSRSEMNVSTLELGDSALYLCASRVRAGTEAFFGQGTRLTVV.